These T cell receptor beta chains were read from a single sample in a study of cytotoxic CD8 clonotypes in ibrutinib-treated CLL. Method: immunoSEQ multiplex PCR; TCRdb's copy keeps in-frame clones and lacks some. The repertoire consists of more than 140,000 clones, with roughly 77% occurring once and the leading ten covering approximately 27%. Material: PBMCs, obtained after 12 months of ibrutinib treatment. All receptors come from a human donor with chronic lymphocytic leukemia. Both conserved end residues are part of each CDR3. A D gene is named only where the DNA matches it firmly. Clone size is shown for a subset of rows, as once, few, many or a class of expanded clone.

V gene	D gene	clone size	J gene	CDR3 DNA	CDR3 protein
TRBV28	TRBD1	NA	TRBJ1-1	TGTGCCAGCAGTTTTCACCAGGGGGTTGAAGCTTTCTTT	CASSFHQGVEAFF
TRBV7-2	TRBD2	NA	TRBJ2-5	TGTGCCAGCAGCCCGAGCGGGGGAGCGGGTTGGGAGACCCAGTACTTC	CASSPSGGAGWETQYF
TRBV11-2	NA	once	TRBJ2-1	TGTGCCAGCAGCTTAGCTCGGGGCTCCTACAATGAGCAGTTCTTC	CASSLARGSYNEQFF
TRBV2	NA	once	TRBJ2-7	TGTGCCAGCAGGGACAGCCACGAGTACTTC	CASRDSHEYF
TRBV4-1	TRBD1	NA	TRBJ1-2	TGCGCCAGCAGCCAAGTCGGGACAGGGAAAAACTATGGCTACACCTTC	CASSQVGTGKNYGYTF
TRBV14	NA	NA	TRBJ2-2	TGTGCCAGCAGCCAAGATCCGTATCGGCTAGGGTGGACCGGGGAGCTGTTTTTT	CASSQDPYRLGWTGELFF
TRBV2	TRBD1	NA	TRBJ2-5	TGTGCCAGCAGTGACGGGCCCGGGACAGGGGGCCAAGAGACCCAGTACTTC	CASSDGPGTGGQETQYF
TRBV27	NA	once	TRBJ1-6	TGTGCCAGCAGTGCAAACTATAATTCACCCCTCCACTTT	CASSANYNSPLHF
TRBV7-9	NA	NA	TRBJ2-5	TGTGCCAGCAGCTTCGCAGGGGGGCAAGAGACCCAGTACTTC	CASSFAGGQETQYF
TRBV5-1	NA	few	TRBJ1-1	TGCGCCAGCAGATTGGGGCTGATGAACACTGAAGCTTTCTTT	CASRLGLMNTEAFF
TRBV9	TRBD2	NA	TRBJ2-3	TGTGCCAGCAGCGTGGGACTAGCGGGAGGCACAGATACGCAGTATTTT	CASSVGLAGGTDTQYF
TRBV7-9	TRBD2	NA	TRBJ2-7	TGTGCCAGCAGCTTTGTGCCTAGCGGGAGCTCCTACGAGCAGTACTTC	CASSFVPSGSSYEQYF
TRBV27	NA	NA	TRBJ2-1	TGTGCCAGCAGGGATTTCAGCTCCTACAATGAGCAGTTCTTC	CASRDFSSYNEQFF
TRBV7-2	TRBD1	NA	TRBJ1-2	TGTGCCAGCAGGGGACAGGGGTTCTCCTATGGCTACACCTTC	CASRGQGFSYGYTF
TRBV9	NA	many	TRBJ2-7	TGTGCCAGCAGCGTAACGGGAAGGGTCAGCGAGCAGTACTTC	CASSVTGRVSEQYF
TRBV11-3	TRBD1	NA	TRBJ2-2	TGTGCCAGCAGCTCCTCGGTAGGGGACAGGGCAACCGGGGAGCTGTTTTTT	CASSSSVGDRATGELFF
TRBV28	NA	few	TRBJ2-7	TGTGCCAGCAGGCTGCCTCCTACCTACGAGCAGTACTTC	CASRLPPTYEQYF
TRBV2	NA	once	TRBJ1-2	TGTGCCAGCAGGGAGGGGTGGGTCTATGGCTACACCTTC	CASREGWVYGYTF
TRBV10-2	TRBD1	NA	TRBJ1-1	TGCGCCAGCCGCAACGGACAGGGTGAAGCTTTCTTT	CASRNGQGEAFF
TRBV7-3	NA	once	TRBJ2-2	TGTGCCAGCAGCTTAGAGTTCAGCGGGGAGCTGTTTTTT	CASSLEFSGELFF
TRBV4-2	NA	NA	TRBJ2-7	TGTGCCAGCAGCCAAGAGGCAGGGGCCATCTCCTACGAGCAGTACTTC	CASSQEAGAISYEQYF
TRBV6-1	TRBD2	NA	TRBJ2-3	TGTGCCAGCAGTGAATGGGAAACGGGACTAGCGGGGGCAGATACGCAGTATTTT	CASSEWETGLAGADTQYF
TRBV11-2	NA	NA	TRBJ1-6	TGTGCCAGCAGCTTAGTCAAGGCCTACGAAGATTCACCCCTCCACTTT	CASSLVKAYEDSPLHF
TRBV5-4	NA	few	TRBJ1-2	TGTGCCGTCAACAGGGAGCATGGCTACACCTTC	CAVNREHGYTF
TRBV7-9	TRBD2	NA	TRBJ2-5	TGTGCCAGCAGCTGGGGACTAGCGGGGCAAGAGACCCAGTACTTC	CASSWGLAGQETQYF